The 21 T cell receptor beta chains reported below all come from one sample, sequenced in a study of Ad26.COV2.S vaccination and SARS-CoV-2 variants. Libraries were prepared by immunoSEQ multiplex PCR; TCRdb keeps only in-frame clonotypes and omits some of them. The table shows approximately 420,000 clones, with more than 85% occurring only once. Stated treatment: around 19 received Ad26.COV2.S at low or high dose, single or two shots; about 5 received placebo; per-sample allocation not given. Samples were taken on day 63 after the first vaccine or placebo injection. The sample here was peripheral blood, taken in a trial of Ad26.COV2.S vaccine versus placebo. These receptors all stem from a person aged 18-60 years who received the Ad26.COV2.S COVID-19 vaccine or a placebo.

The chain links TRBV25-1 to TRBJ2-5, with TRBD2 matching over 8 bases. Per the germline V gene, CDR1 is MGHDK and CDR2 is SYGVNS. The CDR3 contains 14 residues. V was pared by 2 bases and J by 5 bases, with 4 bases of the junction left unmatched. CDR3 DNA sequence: TGTGCCAGCAGTGAAGGACTAGCTGTGGAGACCCAGTACTTC. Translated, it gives CASSEGLAVETQYF.

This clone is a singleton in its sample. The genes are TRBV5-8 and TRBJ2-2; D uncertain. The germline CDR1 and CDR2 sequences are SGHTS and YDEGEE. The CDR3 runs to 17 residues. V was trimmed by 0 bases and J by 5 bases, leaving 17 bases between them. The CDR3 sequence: CASSLGSRPPRTGELFF. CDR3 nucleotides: TGTGCCAGCAGCTTGGGTAGCCGACCTCCGAGAACCGGGGAGCTGTTTTTT.

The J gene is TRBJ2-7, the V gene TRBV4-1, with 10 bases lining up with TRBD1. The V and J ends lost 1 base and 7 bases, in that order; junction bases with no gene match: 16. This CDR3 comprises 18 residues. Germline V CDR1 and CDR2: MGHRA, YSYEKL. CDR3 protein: CASSQGVTGGRYPTEQYF. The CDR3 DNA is TGCGCCAGCAGCCAAGGAGTGACAGGGGGCCGATATCCTACGGAGCAGTACTTC.

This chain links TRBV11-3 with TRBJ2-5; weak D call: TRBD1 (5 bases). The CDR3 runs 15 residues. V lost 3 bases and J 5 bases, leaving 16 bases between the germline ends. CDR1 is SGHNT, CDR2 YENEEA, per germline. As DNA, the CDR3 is TGTGCCAGCAGCTTGGGGCTTGGATTGGGGGAGACCCAGTACTTC. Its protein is CASSLGLGLGETQYF.

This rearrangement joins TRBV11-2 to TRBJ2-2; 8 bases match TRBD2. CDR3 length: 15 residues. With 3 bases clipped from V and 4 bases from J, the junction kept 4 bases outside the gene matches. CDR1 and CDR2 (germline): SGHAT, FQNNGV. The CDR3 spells CASSFVRGATGELFF. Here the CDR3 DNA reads TGTGCCAGCAGCTTCGTGCGGGGGGCCACCGGGGAGCTGTTTTTT.

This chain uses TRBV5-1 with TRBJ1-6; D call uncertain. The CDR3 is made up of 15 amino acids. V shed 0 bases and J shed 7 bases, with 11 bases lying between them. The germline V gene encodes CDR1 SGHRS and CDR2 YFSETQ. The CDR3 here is CASSLGSTGNSPLHF. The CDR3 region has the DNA TGCGCCAGCAGCTTGGGTTCGACGGGAAATTCACCCCTCCACTTT. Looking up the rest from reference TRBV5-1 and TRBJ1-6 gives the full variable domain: KAGVTQTPRYLIKTRGQQVTLSCSPISGHRSVSWYQQTPGQGLQFLFEYFSETQRNKGNFPGRFSGRQFSNSRSEMNVSTLELGDSALYLCASSLGSTGNSPLHFGNGTRLTVT.

In nucleotides, the CDR3 is TGTGCCAGCAGCTTGGACAGGGAGGAGGGCTACACCTTC. The encoded protein is CASSLDREEGYTF. The chain has TRBV11-2 and TRBJ1-2, with 8 positions matching TRBD1. Trimming at V came to 3 bases and at J to 8 bases, leaving 5 bases not matched to a gene. The CDR3 totals 13 residues. The germline V gene encodes CDR1 SGHAT and CDR2 FQNNGV.

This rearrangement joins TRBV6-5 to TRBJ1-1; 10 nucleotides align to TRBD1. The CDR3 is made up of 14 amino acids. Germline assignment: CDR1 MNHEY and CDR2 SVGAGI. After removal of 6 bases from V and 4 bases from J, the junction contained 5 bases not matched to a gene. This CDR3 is CASRDRGLVTEAFF. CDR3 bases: TGTGCCAGCAGAGACAGGGGGCTGGTCACTGAAGCTTTCTTT.

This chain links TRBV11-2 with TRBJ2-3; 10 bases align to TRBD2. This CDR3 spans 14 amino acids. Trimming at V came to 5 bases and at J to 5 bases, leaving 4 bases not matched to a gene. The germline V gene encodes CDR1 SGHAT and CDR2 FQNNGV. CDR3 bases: TGTGCCAGCAGCCAAGCGGGGGGGCAAGATACGCAGTATTTT. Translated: CASSQAGGQDTQYF.

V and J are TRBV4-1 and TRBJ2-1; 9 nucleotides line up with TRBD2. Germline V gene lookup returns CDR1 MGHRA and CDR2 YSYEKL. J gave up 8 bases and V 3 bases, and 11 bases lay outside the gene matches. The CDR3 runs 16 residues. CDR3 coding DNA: TGCGCCAGCAGCCACGGGCGGGGGGGAGGTACGGATGAGCAGTTCTTC. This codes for CASSHGRGGGTDEQFF.

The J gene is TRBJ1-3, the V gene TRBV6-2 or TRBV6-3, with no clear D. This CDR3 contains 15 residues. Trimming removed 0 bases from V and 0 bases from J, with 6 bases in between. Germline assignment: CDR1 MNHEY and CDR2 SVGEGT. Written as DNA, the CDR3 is TGTGCCAGCAGTTACTCGGAGAGCTCTGGAAACACCATATATTTT. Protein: CASSYSESSGNTIYF.

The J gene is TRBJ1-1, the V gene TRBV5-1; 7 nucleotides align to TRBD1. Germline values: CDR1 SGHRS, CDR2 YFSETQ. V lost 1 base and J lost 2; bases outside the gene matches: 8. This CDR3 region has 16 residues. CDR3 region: CASSLLPGQINTEAFF. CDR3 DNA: TGCGCCAGCAGCTTGCTCCCGGGACAGATAAACACTGAAGCTTTCTTT. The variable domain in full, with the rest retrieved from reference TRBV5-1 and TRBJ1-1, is KAGVTQTPRYLIKTRGQQVTLSCSPISGHRSVSWYQQTPGQGLQFLFEYFSETQRNKGNFPGRFSGRQFSNSRSEMNVSTLELGDSALYLCASSLLPGQINTEAFFGQGTRLTVV.

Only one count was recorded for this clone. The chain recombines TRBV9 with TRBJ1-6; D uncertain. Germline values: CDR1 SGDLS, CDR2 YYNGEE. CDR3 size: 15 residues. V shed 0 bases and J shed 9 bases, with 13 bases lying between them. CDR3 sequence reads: CASSVATLESSPLHF. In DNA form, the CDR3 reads TGTGCCAGCAGCGTAGCTACTCTAGAAAGTTCACCCCTCCACTTT.

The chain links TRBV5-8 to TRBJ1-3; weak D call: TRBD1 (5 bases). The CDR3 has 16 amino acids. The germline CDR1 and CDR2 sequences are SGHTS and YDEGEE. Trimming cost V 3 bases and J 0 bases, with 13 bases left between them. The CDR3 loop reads CASSSSDRLSGNTIYF. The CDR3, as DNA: TGTGCCAGCAGCTCGTCCGACAGACTCTCTGGAAACACCATATATTTT.

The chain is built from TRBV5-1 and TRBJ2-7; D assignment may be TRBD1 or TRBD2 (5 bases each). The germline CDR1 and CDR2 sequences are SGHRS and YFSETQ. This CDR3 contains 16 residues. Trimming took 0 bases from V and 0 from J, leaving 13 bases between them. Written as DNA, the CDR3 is TGCGCCAGCAGCTTGGCCGAGGGGTTACGCTCCTACGAGCAGTACTTC. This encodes CASSLAEGLRSYEQYF.

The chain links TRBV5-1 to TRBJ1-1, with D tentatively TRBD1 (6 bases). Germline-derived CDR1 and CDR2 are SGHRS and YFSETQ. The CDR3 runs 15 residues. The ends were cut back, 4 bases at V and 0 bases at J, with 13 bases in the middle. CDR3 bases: TGCGCCAGCAGCATAACGACAGGTTTGAACACTGAAGCTTTCTTT. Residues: CASSITTGLNTEAFF. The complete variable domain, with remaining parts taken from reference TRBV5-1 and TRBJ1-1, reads KAGVTQTPRYLIKTRGQQVTLSCSPISGHRSVSWYQQTPGQGLQFLFEYFSETQRNKGNFPGRFSGRQFSNSRSEMNVSTLELGDSALYLCASSITTGLNTEAFFGQGTRLTVV.

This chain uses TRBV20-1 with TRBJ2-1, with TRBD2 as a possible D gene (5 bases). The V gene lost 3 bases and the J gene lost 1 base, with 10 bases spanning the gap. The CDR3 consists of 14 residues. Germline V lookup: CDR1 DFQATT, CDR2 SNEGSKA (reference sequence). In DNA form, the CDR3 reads TGCAGTGCTAGTTCGGGGAATTCCTACAATGAGCAGTTCTTC. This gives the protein CSASSGNSYNEQFF.

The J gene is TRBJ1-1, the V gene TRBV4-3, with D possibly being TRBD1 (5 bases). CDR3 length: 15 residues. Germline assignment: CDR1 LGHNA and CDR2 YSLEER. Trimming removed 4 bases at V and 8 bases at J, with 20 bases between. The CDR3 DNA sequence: TGCGCCAGCAGCCCCACGCTTGATAAGGGGTCCGAAGCTTTCTTT. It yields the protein CASSPTLDKGSEAFF.

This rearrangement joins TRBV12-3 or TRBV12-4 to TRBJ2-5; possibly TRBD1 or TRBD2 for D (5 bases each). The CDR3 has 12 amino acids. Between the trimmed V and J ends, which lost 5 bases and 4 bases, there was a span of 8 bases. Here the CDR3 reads CASSRGRETQYF. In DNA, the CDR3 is TGTGCCAGCAGTCGGGGCCGAGAGACCCAGTACTTC.

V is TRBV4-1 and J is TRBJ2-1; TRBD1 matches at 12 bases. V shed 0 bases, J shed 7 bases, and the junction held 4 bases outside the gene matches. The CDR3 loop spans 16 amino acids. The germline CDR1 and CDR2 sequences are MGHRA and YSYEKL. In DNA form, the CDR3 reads TGCGCCAGCAGCCAAGATTTGGGACAGGGGGCGAATGAGCAGTTCTTC. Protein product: CASSQDLGQGANEQFF.

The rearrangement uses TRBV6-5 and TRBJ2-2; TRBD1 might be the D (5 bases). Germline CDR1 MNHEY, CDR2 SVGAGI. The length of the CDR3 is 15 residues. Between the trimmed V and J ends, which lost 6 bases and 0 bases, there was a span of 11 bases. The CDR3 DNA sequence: TGTGCCAGCAGGGGGCAGGCTACGAACACCGGGGAGCTGTTTTTT. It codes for CASRGQATNTGELFF.